Following are 21 T cell receptor beta chains from one sample sequenced in a study of shared clonotypes between healthy human individuals. Data came from immunoSEQ multiplex PCR; TCRdb stores just in-frame clones and leaves some out. The table has fewer than 1.6 million clones, approximately 98.5% seen once. Sequenced material: naive CD4+ T cells sorted from blood. Indicated subset: CD45RA+ positively selected. The receptors here all came from a man aged 25-45 years in good health.

The V call is TRBV7-3, the J call TRBJ2-1; D is uncertain. V gave up 0 bases and J gave up 6 bases, with 3 bases separating them. This CDR3 region has 12 residues. CDR1 SGHTA and CDR2 FQGTGA come from the germline V gene. The CDR3 DNA sequence: TGTGCCAGCAGCTTAACTGGCAATGAGCAGTTCTTC. Translating gives CASSLTGNEQFF. Complete variable domain (other parts from reference TRBV7-3 and TRBJ2-1): GAGVSQTPSNKVTEKGKYVELRCDPISGHTALYWYRQSLGQGPEFLIYFQGTGAADDSGLPNDRFFAVRPEGSVSTLKIQRTERGDSAVYLCASSLTGNEQFFGPGTRLTVL.

The chain joins TRBV4-1 to TRBJ2-3, with 9 bases that match TRBD2. Germline CDR1 and CDR2: MGHRA and YSYEKL. V lost 0 bases to trimming and J lost 1 base; unmatched junction nucleotides: 5. This CDR3 is 17 amino acids long. CDR3 nucleotide sequence: TGCGCCAGCAGCCAAGAGGGGCGCGGGAGGGGCACAGATACGCAGTATTTT. Its translation is CASSQEGRGRGTDTQYF.

This chain connects TRBV7-3 to TRBJ2-5; D is unclear. Germline V lookup: CDR1 SGHTA, CDR2 FQGTGA. Between the trimmed V and J ends, which lost 3 bases and 2 bases, there was a span of 7 bases. The CDR3 sequence is 13 residues long. In nucleotides, the CDR3 is TGTGCCAGCAGCTTTGACCCACAAGAGACCCAGTACTTC. Amino acid sequence: CASSFDPQETQYF.

This CDR3 is CSVVNGQTYEQYF. In DNA form, the CDR3 reads TGCAGCGTGGTTAACGGACAGACCTACGAGCAGTACTTC. This rearrangement joins TRBV29-1 to TRBJ2-7, with D tentatively TRBD1 (6 bases). Deletions cut 6 bases from V and 2 bases from J, with 14 bases between. Germline CDR1 reads SQVTM; CDR2 reads ANQGSEA. CDR3 length: 13 amino acids.

The chain joins TRBV10-3 to TRBJ2-3; possible D gene TRBD2, 5 bases. The CDR3 consists of 10 residues. V was pared by 10 bases and J by 6 bases, with 8 bases between. Germline V gives CDR1 ENHRY, CDR2 SYGVKD. The CDR3: CATGEDTQYF. In nucleotides, the CDR3 is TGTGCCACCGGGGAGGATACGCAGTATTTT.

The chain employs TRBV5-6 and TRBJ1-4; D gene uncertain. V was pared by 2 bases and J by 10 bases, with 3 bases between. Germline V gene sequence: CDR1 SGHDT, CDR2 YYEEEE. The CDR3 is 10 residues long. The CDR3, as DNA: TGTGCCAGCAGCTTAGGAAAACTGTTTTTT. As protein: CASSLGKLFF.

V gene TRBV5-1 combines with J gene TRBJ2-3; no clear D gene. Deletions cut 6 bases from V and 6 bases from J, with 8 bases between. CDR3 length: 11 amino acids. The germline gives CDR1 SGHRS, CDR2 YFSETQ. CDR3 nucleotides: TGCGCCAGCATGAGTGGGGATACGCAGTATTTT. Its protein is CASMSGDTQYF.

This chain uses TRBV5-4 with TRBJ2-1; 12 positions match TRBD1. The CDR3 extends over 16 amino acids. V shed 0 bases and J 6 bases; nucleotides not matched to a gene: 4. Germline assignment: CDR1 SGHNT and CDR2 YYREEE (reference sequence). The CDR3, as DNA: TGTGCCAGCAGCTTGGCCGGGACAGGGGGCTTCAATGAGCAGTTCTTC. Translated: CASSLAGTGGFNEQFF. The full variable domain, its missing parts supplied by reference TRBV5-4 and TRBJ2-1, is ETGVTQSPTHLIKTRGQQVTLRCSSQSGHNTVSWYQQALGQGPQFIFQYYREEENGRGNFPPRFSGLQFPNYSSELNVNALELDDSALYLCASSLAGTGGFNEQFFGPGTRLTVL.

The rearrangement uses TRBV28 and TRBJ1-2, with D perhaps TRBD1 (5 bases). The ends were cut back, 5 bases at V and 6 bases at J, with 22 bases in the middle. CDR1 and CDR2 from the germline V gene are MDHEN and SYDVKM. The CDR3 contains 16 residues. DNA of the CDR3: TGTGCCAGCAGTCCACATATTGGGGGAGGGCACAATGGCTACACCTTC. Amino acids: CASSPHIGGGHNGYTF.

The chain links TRBV21-1 to TRBJ2-1; TRBD1, the table's D call, was not compared with the DNA. TRBV21-1 constitutes a pseudogene. The CDR3 length is 15 residues. The CDR3 spells CASSKLGQENNEQFF. The CDR3 DNA sequence: TGTGCCAGCAGCAAACTGGGGCAGGAGAACAATGAGCAGTTCTTC.

The chain has TRBV28 and TRBJ1-5; no clear D. The CDR3 sequence is 12 residues long. The germline V gene has CDR1 MDHEN and CDR2 SYDVKM. Deletions cut 1 base from V and 8 bases from J, with 6 bases between. Written as DNA, the CDR3 is TGTGCCAGCAGTTTATCCGGAGAGCCCCAGCATTTT. As protein: CASSLSGEPQHF.

The rearrangement uses TRBV7-3 and TRBJ2-1; D remains unclear. Looked up from germline, CDR1 is SGHTA and CDR2 is FQGTGA. This CDR3 is 13 amino acids long. V was pared by 0 bases and J by 9 bases, with 9 bases between. The CDR3 coding sequence is TGTGCCAGCAGCTTAACTCGGTACCGTGAGCAGTTCTTC. The encoded protein is CASSLTRYREQFF.

This sequence joins TRBV15 and TRBJ2-5; 14 bases fit TRBD2. The CDR3 covers 17 residues. Germline trimming cut 0 bases from V and 4 bases from J; bases unmatched to any gene: 4. Germline V lookup: CDR1 LNHNV, CDR2 YYDKDF (reference sequence). The CDR3 region has the DNA TGTGCCACCAGCAGAGACCCAGGACTAGCGGGAGGAGAGACCCAGTACTTC. Translated: CATSRDPGLAGGETQYF.

V usage is TRBV27 and J usage is TRBJ2-7; TRBD2 matches at 7 bases. Germline V gene lookup returns CDR1 MNHEY and CDR2 SMNVEV (reference sequence). The CDR3 is 19 amino acids. Trimming at V came to 5 bases and at J to 2 bases, leaving 21 bases not matched to a gene. In nucleotides, the CDR3 is TGTGCCAGCAGTAACAACTATCGGTCTAGCGGCTATAGGGCCTACGAGCAGTACTTC. It is translated as CASSNNYRSSGYRAYEQYF.

The gene calls are TRBV10-2 and TRBJ2-2, with 11 bases aligning to TRBD2. The ends lost 10 bases at V and 3 bases at J; junction bases unmatched: 13. The CDR3 is 17 amino acids. Per germline, CDR1 WSHSY and CDR2 SAAADI. This CDR3 reads CATIGTSGRGHTGELFF. The DNA for the CDR3 is TGCGCCACCATAGGAACTAGCGGGAGAGGGCACACCGGGGAGCTGTTTTTT.

The chain couples TRBV6-1 to TRBJ2-1; 9 nucleotides align to TRBD1. The trim removed 7 bases at V and 5 bases at J, leaving 6 bases unmatched. Germline lookup yields CDR1 MNHNS and CDR2 SASEGT. CDR3 length equals 14 residues. CDR3 region: CASKRTGEHNEQFF. CDR3 DNA: TGTGCCAGCAAAAGGACAGGGGAGCACAATGAGCAGTTCTTC.

The V gene is TRBV5-1, the J gene TRBJ2-3; 8 positions agree with TRBD1. J lost 7 bases, V lost 4 bases, and 11 bases had no gene match. Germline V gives CDR1 SGHRS, CDR2 YFSETQ. The CDR3 is 15 residues long. CDR3: CASSQGQEDLYTQYF. The DNA for the CDR3 is TGCGCCAGCAGCCAGGGACAGGAGGACCTTTATACGCAGTATTTT.

The chain recombines TRBV6-6 with TRBJ2-7, with a tentative D call TRBD2 (6 bases). V was shortened by 0 bases and J by 1 base, with 13 bases between the two germline ends. The germline V gene encodes CDR1 MNHNY and CDR2 SVGAGI (reference sequence). This CDR3 has 16 amino acids. The CDR3: CASSYSEGGRSYEQYF. DNA for the CDR3: TGTGCCAGCAGTTACTCTGAAGGAGGGAGATCCTACGAGCAGTACTTC.

The chain uses TRBV27 and TRBJ2-7; TRBD2 agrees at 7 bases. This CDR3 has 14 residues. Germline V lookup: CDR1 MNHEY, CDR2 SMNVEV (reference sequence). J lost 7 bases, V lost 8 bases, and 14 bases had no gene match. The CDR3, as DNA: TGTGCCAGCGGCCCGAAGCGGGGCCAGGGTGAGCAGTACTTC. This gives the protein CASGPKRGQGEQYF.

V usage is TRBV30 and J usage is TRBJ2-7; 7 bases line up with TRBD2. Germline CDR1 and CDR2: GTSNPN and SVGIG (reference sequence). There are 13 residues in the CDR3. Trimming at V came to 5 bases and at J to 2 bases, leaving 6 bases not matched to a gene. CDR3 region: CAWALAAPYEQYF. Here the CDR3 DNA reads TGTGCCTGGGCCCTAGCGGCGCCCTACGAGCAGTACTTC.

The V gene is TRBV4-3, the J gene TRBJ1-2; TRBD1 matches at 8 bases. V trimming: 3 bases; J trimming: 7 bases; junction bases outside the gene matches: 7. The CDR3 contains 14 residues. Per germline, CDR1 LGHNA and CDR2 YSLEER. The CDR3 nucleotides are TGCGCCAGCAGCCATGGACAGGGTGGGGGTGGCTACACCTTC. Translated: CASSHGQGGGGYTF.